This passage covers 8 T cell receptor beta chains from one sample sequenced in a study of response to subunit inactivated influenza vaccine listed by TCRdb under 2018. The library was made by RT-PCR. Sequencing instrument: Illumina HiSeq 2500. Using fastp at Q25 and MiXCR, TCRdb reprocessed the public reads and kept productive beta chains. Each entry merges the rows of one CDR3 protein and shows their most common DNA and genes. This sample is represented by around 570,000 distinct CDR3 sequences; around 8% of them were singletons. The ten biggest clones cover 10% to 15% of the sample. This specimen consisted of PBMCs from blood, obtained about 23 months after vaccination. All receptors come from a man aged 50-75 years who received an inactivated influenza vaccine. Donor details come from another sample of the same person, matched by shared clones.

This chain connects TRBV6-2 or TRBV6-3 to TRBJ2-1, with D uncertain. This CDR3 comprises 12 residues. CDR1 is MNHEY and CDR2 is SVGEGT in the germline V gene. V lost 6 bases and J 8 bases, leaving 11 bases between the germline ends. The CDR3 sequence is CASRPDHDEQFF. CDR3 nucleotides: TGTGCCAGCAGACCAGACCACGATGAGCAGTTCTTC.

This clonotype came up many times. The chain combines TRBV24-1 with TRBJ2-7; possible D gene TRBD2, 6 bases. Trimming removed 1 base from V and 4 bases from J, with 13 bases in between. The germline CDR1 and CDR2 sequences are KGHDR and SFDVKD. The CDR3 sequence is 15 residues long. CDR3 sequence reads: CATSDLGGGEYEQYF. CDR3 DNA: TGTGCCACCAGTGATTTAGGAGGAGGGGAATACGAGCAGTACTTC.

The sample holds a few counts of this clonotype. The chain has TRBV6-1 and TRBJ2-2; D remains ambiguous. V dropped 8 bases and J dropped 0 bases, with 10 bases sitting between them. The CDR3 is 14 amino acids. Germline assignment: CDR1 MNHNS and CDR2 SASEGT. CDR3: CASDDAPNTGELFF. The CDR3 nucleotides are TGTGCCAGCGACGATGCCCCGAACACCGGGGAGCTGTTTTTT.

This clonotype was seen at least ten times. The CDR3 region is CASSVDPDTLSGNTIYF. The CDR3 bases are TGTGCCAGCAGCGTAGATCCGGACACTCTTTCTGGAAACACCATATATTTT. This chain connects TRBV9 to TRBJ1-3, with a tentative D call TRBD1 (5 bases). Trimming stripped 0 bases from V and 1 base from J, with 14 bases between. Germline V gene sequence: CDR1 SGDLS, CDR2 YYNGEE. The CDR3 loop spans 17 amino acids.

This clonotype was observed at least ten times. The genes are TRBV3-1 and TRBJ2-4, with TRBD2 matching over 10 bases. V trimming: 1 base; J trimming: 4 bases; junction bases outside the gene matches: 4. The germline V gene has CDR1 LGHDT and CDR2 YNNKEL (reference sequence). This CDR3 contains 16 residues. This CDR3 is CASSQGTSGVKNIQYF. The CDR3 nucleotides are TGTGCCAGCAGCCAAGGAACTAGCGGGGTGAAAAACATTCAGTACTTC.

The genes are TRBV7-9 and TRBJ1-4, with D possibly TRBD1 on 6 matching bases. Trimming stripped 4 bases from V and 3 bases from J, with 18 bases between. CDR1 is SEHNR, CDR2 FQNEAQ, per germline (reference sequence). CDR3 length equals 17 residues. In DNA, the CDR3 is TGTGCCAGCAGCTCCCCAAAACAGGGATCAGCTAATGAAAAACTGTTTTTT. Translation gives CASSSPKQGSANEKLFF.

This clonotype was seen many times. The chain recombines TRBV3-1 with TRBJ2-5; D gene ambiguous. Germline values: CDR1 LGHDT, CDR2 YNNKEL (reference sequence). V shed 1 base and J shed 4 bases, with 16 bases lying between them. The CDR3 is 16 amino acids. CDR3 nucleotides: TGTGCCAGCAGCCAAGGGACGACACGGGTCGGAGAGACCCAGTACTTC. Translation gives CASSQGTTRVGETQYF.

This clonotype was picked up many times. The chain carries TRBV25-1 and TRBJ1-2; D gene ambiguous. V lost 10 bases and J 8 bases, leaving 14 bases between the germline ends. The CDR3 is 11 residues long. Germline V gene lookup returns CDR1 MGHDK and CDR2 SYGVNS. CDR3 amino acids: CATRRGGGYTF. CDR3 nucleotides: TGTGCCACCAGGCGCGGTGGCGGCTACACCTTC.